Listed below are T cell receptor beta chains from one sample, sequenced in a study of cytomegalovirus exposure and HLA in healthy donors. Measured with immunoSEQ multiplex PCR; TCRdb has only the in-frame clones, and not every one. This table lists 150,000 or so clones. Sequencing input: PBMCs. The source is a woman in her forties or fifties in good health and CMV-seronegative. Both conserved end residues are part of each CDR3. Each record gives: D gene, V gene, J gene, CDR3 protein, CDR3 DNA. D genes are given only for firm matches.

TRBD2	TRBV7-3	TRBJ2-3	CASSLSGLFAGTQYF	TGTGCCAGCAGCTTGTCGGGACTATTTGCAGGTACGCAGTATTTT
NA	TRBV5-1	TRBJ1-1	CASSLARSNTEAFF	TGCGCCAGCAGCTTGGCCCGGTCGAACACTGAAGCTTTCTTT
NA	TRBV6-6	TRBJ2-2	CASSYDRSNTGELFF	TGTGCCAGCAGTTACGACAGATCGAACACCGGGGAGCTGTTTTTT
NA	TRBV11-1	TRBJ2-5	CASSLGGDQETQYF	TGTGCCAGCAGCTTAGGGGGGGACCAAGAGACCCAGTACTTC
TRBD1	TRBV30	TRBJ1-3	CASGTGQAIYF	TGTGCTTCCGGGACAGGGCAGGCCATATATTTT
NA	TRBV25-1	TRBJ1-6	CASKQMTLGSSGSPLHF	TGTGCCAGCAAGCAAATGACCCTCGGTAGCAGCGGTTCACCCCTCCACTTT
TRBD1	TRBV30	TRBJ2-5	CAGSPPGQSGETQYF	TGTGCCGGGAGTCCGCCGGGACAGTCTGGGGAGACCCAGTACTTC
NA	TRBV5-1	TRBJ1-6	CASSADRSSYNSPLHF	TGCGCCAGCAGCGCCGACAGGAGCTCCTATAATTCACCCCTCCACTTT
NA	TRBV30	TRBJ2-7	CAWSVGDTYEQYF	TGTGCCTGGAGTGTCGGAGATACCTACGAGCAGTACTTC
TRBD1	TRBV6-6	TRBJ1-2	CASQPNKQGAKGYTF	TGTGCCTCCCAGCCTAATAAGCAGGGGGCGAAGGGCTACACCTTC
TRBD1	TRBV30	TRBJ1-2	CAWSSNPRQGGLAGYTF	TGTGCCTGGAGTTCCAACCCGAGACAGGGGGGGTTGGCGGGCTACACCTTC
TRBD1	TRBV27	TRBJ2-7	CASSIRDRVTYEQYF	TGTGCCAGCAGTATCCGGGACAGGGTAACCTACGAGCAGTACTTC
TRBD2	TRBV2	TRBJ2-3	CASRETSGGFPDTQYF	TGTGCCAGCAGGGAGACTAGCGGGGGTTTTCCCGATACGCAGTATTTT
TRBD1	TRBV13	TRBJ1-2	CASSPQGQRGYTF	TGTGCCAGCAGCCCCCAGGGACAGCGGGGCTACACCTTC
TRBD1	TRBV28	TRBJ1-2	CASSSSRQGYGYTF	TGTGCCAGCAGTTCATCTCGACAGGGCTATGGCTACACCTTC
NA	TRBV27	TRBJ1-1	CASRWAGEAFF	TGTGCCAGCAGGTGGGCAGGGGAAGCTTTCTTT
TRBD1	TRBV7-9	TRBJ1-4	CASSFRDREGPWEKLFF	TGTGCCAGCAGCTTCCGGGACAGGGAGGGGCCGTGGGAAAAACTGTTTTTT
NA	TRBV19	TRBJ1-1	CASSIEQGLSEAFF	TGTGCCAGTAGTATAGAACAGGGATTATCTGAAGCTTTCTTT
TRBD1	TRBV10-1	TRBJ1-4	CASSARGTGGKEKLFF	TGCGCCAGCAGTGCCCGCGGGACAGGCGGTAAGGAAAAACTGTTTTTT
NA	TRBV5-4	TRBJ2-2	CASSSNRKRGTGELFF	TGTGCCAGCAGTAGCAACAGGAAAAGGGGCACCGGGGAGCTGTTTTTT
TRBD1	TRBV5-1	TRBJ1-6	CASTQGDSHNSPLHF	TGCGCCAGCACTCAGGGGGACAGCCATAATTCACCCCTCCACTTT
NA	TRBV6-1	TRBJ1-2	CASSVAGFYGYTF	TGTGCCAGCAGTGTGGCAGGGTTCTATGGCTACACCTTC
NA	TRBV6-5	TRBJ2-7	CASSYNRRTSEQYF	TGTGCCAGCAGTTACAACAGGCGTACCTCCGAGCAGTACTTC
NA	TRBV4-1	TRBJ2-2	CASSQASGYPTGELFF	TGCGCCAGCAGCCAAGCGAGCGGATACCCCACCGGGGAGCTGTTTTTT
NA	TRBV7-6	TRBJ2-1	CASGGNFPEQFF	TGTGCCAGCGGGGGGAATTTCCCTGAGCAGTTCTTC
NA	TRBV6-5	TRBJ1-2	CASSFATVYGYTF	TGTGCCAGCAGTTTTGCCACAGTCTATGGCTACACCTTC
TRBD2	TRBV7-3	TRBJ2-1	CASSSLASRGGPDEQFF	TGTGCCAGCAGCTCCCTCGCGTCCCGCGGGGGGCCCGATGAGCAGTTCTTC
NA	TRBV6-5	TRBJ1-2	CASSYMGGLSYGYTF	TGTGCCAGCAGTTACATGGGAGGCCTTTCCTATGGCTACACCTTC
NA	TRBV28	TRBJ1-2	CASSFPSVLSGGYTF	TGTGCCAGCAGTTTCCCCTCAGTACTCAGCGGGGGCTACACCTTC
TRBD1	TRBV5-6	TRBJ1-2	CASTRDRGVYGYTF	TGTGCCAGCACCAGGGACAGGGGAGTATATGGCTACACCTTC
NA	TRBV4-1	TRBJ1-1	CASSQRRGQLNTEAFF	TGCGCCAGCAGCCAAAGGAGGGGCCAGTTGAACACTGAAGCTTTCTTT
NA	TRBV4-1	TRBJ1-1	CASSQSQGIGEAFF	TGCGCCAGCAGCCAATCACAGGGAATTGGGGAAGCTTTCTTT
TRBD1	TRBV28	TRBJ1-5	CASRRQGGSNQPQHF	TGTGCCAGCAGGCGACAGGGAGGCAGCAATCAGCCCCAGCATTTT
TRBD1	TRBV19	TRBJ1-2	CASSFIGGAFYGYTF	TGTGCCAGTAGTTTTATAGGGGGCGCATTCTATGGCTACACCTTC
NA	TRBV18	TRBJ1-2	CASSELREGYTF	TGTGCCAGCTCCGAGTTAAGGGAGGGCTACACCTTC
TRBD2	TRBV12-5	TRBJ2-1	CASGSGEPPVLLNEQFF	TGTGCTAGTGGCAGCGGGGAACCACCCGTCCTACTCAATGAGCAGTTCTTC